Each of the 3 T cell receptor beta chains below was sequenced from the same sample in a study of PD-L1 blockade in urothelial cancer. Sequencing used immunoSEQ multiplex PCR; TCRdb keeps in-frame clones, though not all of them. The sample shows about 100,000 clones, 91% of them seen only once. Source: PBMCs, taken around atezolizumab (anti-PD-L1) treatment. The receptors originated from a woman of 80 years or more with urothelial cancer.

The chain recombines TRBV7-9 with TRBJ1-3; D is perhaps TRBD1 (6 bases). The CDR3 covers 15 residues. Germline values: CDR1 SEHNR, CDR2 FQNEAQ (reference sequence). The V and J ends lost 3 bases and 7 bases respectively, with 16 bases between them. The chain's CDR3 is CASSLDQGTLNTIYF. CDR3 nucleotide sequence: TGTGCCAGCAGCTTGGATCAGGGGACCCTGAACACCATATATTTT.

J is TRBJ2-7 and V is TRBV5-6, with D possibly TRBD1 on 6 matching bases. The CDR3 has 14 amino acids. Germline CDR1 is SGHDT and CDR2 is YYEEEE. With 6 bases removed from V and 5 bases from J, the gap between germline ends came to 18 bases. The CDR3 coding sequence is TGTGCCAGCAATTTTGGGGACATATCCGACGAGCAGTACTTC. Its translation: CASNFGDISDEQYF. Full variable domain (missing parts from reference TRBV5-6 and TRBJ2-7): DAGVTQSPTHLIKTRGQQVTLRCSPKSGHDTVSWYQQALGQGPQFIFQYYEEEERQRGNFPDRFSGHQFPNYSSELNVNALLLGDSALYLCASNFGDISDEQYFGPGTRLTVT.

The chain couples TRBV6-6 to TRBJ2-3; D perhaps matches TRBD1 (5 bases). The CDR3 is 15 residues long. Trimming cost V 0 bases and J 6 bases, with 13 bases left between them. In germline, CDR1 is MNHNY, CDR2 SVGAGI (reference sequence). Written as DNA, the CDR3 is TGTGCCAGCAGTTACTCGGACCCGGCAGGGGATACGCAGTATTTT. Its protein is CASSYSDPAGDTQYF.